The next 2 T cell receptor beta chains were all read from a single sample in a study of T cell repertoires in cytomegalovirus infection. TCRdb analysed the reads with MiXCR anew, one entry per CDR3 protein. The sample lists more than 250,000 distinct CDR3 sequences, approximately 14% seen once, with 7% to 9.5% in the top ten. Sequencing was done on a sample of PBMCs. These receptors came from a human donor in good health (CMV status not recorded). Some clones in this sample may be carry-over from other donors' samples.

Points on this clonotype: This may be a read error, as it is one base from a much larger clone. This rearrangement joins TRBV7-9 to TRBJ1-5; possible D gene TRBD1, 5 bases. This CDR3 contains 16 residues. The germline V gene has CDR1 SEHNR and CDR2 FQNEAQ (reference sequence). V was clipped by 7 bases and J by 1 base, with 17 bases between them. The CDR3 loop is CASISVRVRSNQPQHF. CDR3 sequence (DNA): TGTGCCAGCATCTCGGTCAGGGTTCGGAGCAATCAGCCCCAGCATTTT.

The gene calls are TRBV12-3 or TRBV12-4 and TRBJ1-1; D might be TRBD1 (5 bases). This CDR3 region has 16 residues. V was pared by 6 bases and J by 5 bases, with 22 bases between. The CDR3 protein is CASSPGTLLAGTEAFF. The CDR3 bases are TGTGCCAGCAGCCCCGGGACTTTGCTCGCTGGGACTGAAGCTTTCTTT.